The clone carrying this TCR beta chain was seen a few times. The data belong to a study of shared clonotypes between healthy human individuals. TCRdb's table, derived via immunoSEQ multiplex PCR, lists solely in-frame clones and lacks some. In the table there are 230,000 or so clones, just over 65% of which are singletons. Trimming left V 3 bases short and J 6 bases short, with 10 bases between. Germline CDR1 reads SGHTA; CDR2 reads FQGNSA. This CDR3 is 13 amino acids long. The chain uses TRBV7-2 and TRBJ2-3; D gene uncertain. The source is a man under 40 in good health. The sequencing input was memory CD4+ T cells sorted from blood. Specified subset: CD45RA-negative fraction. As DNA, the CDR3 is TGTGCCAGCAGCTTCCACCTCCGGGATACGCAGTATTTT. Protein sequence: CASSFHLRDTQYF.